A single sample gave rise to the 27 T cell receptor beta chains below, sequenced in a study of blood T cell repertoires in COVID-19. The data were produced by immunoSEQ multiplex PCR, yet TCRdb's version contains in-frame clones alone and is incomplete. The table has 150,000 to 250,000 clones, about 93% seen once; the top ten hold approximately 0.69%. Sequenced input: peripheral blood. These receptors were obtained from a man younger than 45 with COVID-19, enrolled during active disease.

This clone was counted a single time. The J gene is TRBJ2-7, the V gene TRBV13; 8 positions match TRBD1. Losses at the gene ends were 5 bases for V and 3 bases for J; bases not matched to a gene: 9. The germline V gene encodes CDR1 PRHDT and CDR2 FYEKMQ (reference sequence). This CDR3 is built from 15 residues. The CDR3 sequence is CASSPEDRGIYEQYF. CDR3 nucleotides: TGTGCCAGCAGCCCAGAAGACAGGGGTATCTACGAGCAGTACTTC.

The V call is TRBV9, the J call TRBJ2-2, with a weak D call TRBD2 (7 bases). Germline values: CDR1 SGDLS, CDR2 YYNGEE. The CDR3 sequence is 16 residues long. V shed 0 bases and J shed 5 bases, with 14 bases lying between them. CDR3 bases: TGTGCCAGCAGCGTAGCTACGGGGGGCCGGACCGGGGAGCTGTTTTTT. Residues: CASSVATGGRTGELFF.

This chain links TRBV13 with TRBJ2-1, with 8 bases identical to TRBD2. The CDR3 spans 17 residues. The V and J ends lost 2 bases and 2 bases, in that order; junction bases with no gene match: 8. Germline-derived CDR1 and CDR2 are PRHDT and FYEKMQ (reference sequence). Here the CDR3 reads CASSLHAGRGAYNEQFF. CDR3 bases: TGTGCCAGCAGCTTACACGCAGGGCGGGGGGCCTACAATGAGCAGTTCTTC.

This sequence joins TRBV6-1 and TRBJ1-1; possibly TRBD1 for D (5 bases). Germline V gives CDR1 MNHNS, CDR2 SASEGT. The CDR3 is made up of 16 amino acids. V shed 3 bases and J shed 4 bases, with 18 bases lying between them. As DNA, the CDR3 is TGTGCCAGCAGTGATGTGGCAGGGCTGGGGGGCACTGAAGCTTTCTTT. The encoded protein is CASSDVAGLGGTEAFF.

This clone showed up just once. One end of the junction fails to match germline, which may point to a read error. The V gene is TRBV13, the J gene TRBJ1-3; D possibly corresponds to TRBD1 (5 bases). From germline, CDR1 is PRHDT and CDR2 FYEKMQ (reference sequence). The CDR3 has 16 amino acids. In nucleotides, the CDR3 is TGTGCCAGCACCTTAGTGGGCCAGGGCGCCGGAAACACCATATATTTT. The encoded protein is CASTLVGQGAGNTIYF.

This clone was found once. V gene TRBV12-3 or TRBV12-4 combines with J gene TRBJ1-5; D ambiguous. This CDR3 has 13 residues. V was pared by 5 bases and J by 7 bases, with 12 bases between. CDR3 DNA: TGTGCCAGCAGTAACCCTACGGGGCAGCCCCAGCATTTT. This gives the protein CASSNPTGQPQHF.

The genes are TRBV12-3 or TRBV12-4 and TRBJ2-7, with D perhaps matching TRBD1 (6 bases). This CDR3 has 13 amino acids. Trimming took off 3 bases at V and 1 base at J, with 7 bases between the two ends. The CDR3, as DNA: TGTGCCAGCAGTTTGACAGGATCCTACGAGCAGTACTTC. Protein: CASSLTGSYEQYF.

V and J are TRBV7-9 and TRBJ1-2; no firm D call. The CDR3 consists of 12 residues. The V gene lost 5 bases and the J gene lost 3 bases, with 7 bases spanning the gap. Germline CDR1 and CDR2: SEHNR and FQNEAQ (reference sequence). CDR3 sequence: CASSPGDYGYTF. In DNA, the CDR3 is TGTGCCAGCAGCCCGGGAGACTATGGCTACACCTTC.

V gene TRBV9 combines with J gene TRBJ1-5; tentatively, D is TRBD1 (6 bases). The germline gives CDR1 SGDLS, CDR2 YYNGEE. Trimming left V 3 bases short and J 2 bases short, with 15 bases between. The CDR3 is 16 amino acids. The CDR3 sequence: CASSAEGQTGNQPQHF. For the CDR3, the DNA is TGTGCCAGCAGCGCCGAGGGACAAACCGGCAATCAGCCCCAGCATTTT. The variable domain in full, completed from reference TRBV9 and TRBJ1-5, reads DSGVTQTPKHLITATGQRVTLRCSPRSGDLSVYWYQQSLDQGLQFLIQYYNGEERAKGNILERFSAQQFPDLHSELNLSSLELGDSALYFCASSAEGQTGNQPQHFGDGTRLSIL.

This chain uses TRBV5-1 with TRBJ2-2; D gene unclear. CDR3 length equals 15 residues. Germline V gives CDR1 SGHRS, CDR2 YFSETQ. The V gene lost 4 bases and the J gene lost 6 bases, with 16 bases spanning the gap. The CDR3 is CASSPVEVSAGELFF. The CDR3 DNA sequence: TGCGCCAGCAGCCCTGTCGAGGTATCGGCCGGGGAGCTGTTTTTT.

In this sample, this clone turned up once. This chain connects TRBV3-1 (or the pseudogene TRBV3-2) to TRBJ1-6; D is perhaps TRBD1 (5 bases). The CDR3 is 15 residues long. The V and J ends lost 2 bases and 5 bases respectively, with 10 bases between them. CDR1 is LGHDT and CDR2 is YNNKEL in the germline V gene (reference sequence). CDR3 DNA: TGTGCCAGCAGCCAACAGGGTATTGATAATTCACCCCTCCACTTT. Translation: CASSQQGIDNSPLHF.

The rearrangement uses TRBV18 and TRBJ2-3, with no clear D. V shed 2 bases and J shed 2 bases, with 11 bases lying between them. Germline assignment: CDR1 KGHSH and CDR2 LQKENI. The CDR3 contains 15 residues. The CDR3 protein is CASSPTVGLTDTQYF. CDR3 coding DNA: TGTGCCAGCTCACCAACCGTTGGGCTCACAGATACGCAGTATTTT.

The chain joins TRBV10-2 to TRBJ1-5; a possible D gene is TRBD1 (6 bases). The V and J ends lost 4 bases and 0 bases respectively, with 10 bases between them. This CDR3 spans 15 amino acids. Per the germline V gene, CDR1 is WSHSY and CDR2 is SAAADI. The CDR3 bases are TGCGCCAGCAGTGCAGGGGCTTATAGCAATCAGCCCCAGCATTTT. This encodes CASSAGAYSNQPQHF.

This chain links TRBV19 with TRBJ1-1; TRBD1 aligns across 7 bases. This CDR3 has 12 amino acids. From germline, CDR1 is LNHDA and CDR2 SQIVND (reference sequence). With V trimmed by 3 bases and J by 10 bases, 5 bases remained unmatched. CDR3 residues: CASSILTGVAFF. In nucleotides, the CDR3 is TGTGCCAGTAGTATTCTTACAGGGGTAGCTTTCTTT.

This chain uses TRBV5-4 with TRBJ2-2; perhaps TRBD1 as D (6 bases). This CDR3 has 15 residues. V gave up 1 base and J gave up 7 bases, with 14 bases separating them. The germline CDR1 and CDR2 sequences are SGHNT and YYREEE (reference sequence). The CDR3 DNA is TGTGCCAGCAGCTTGCCTGGGGGCGGCGACGGGGAGCTGTTTTTT. This codes for CASSLPGGGDGELFF. Combining the CDR3 with reference TRBV5-4 and TRBJ2-2 gives the whole variable domain ETGVTQSPTHLIKTRGQQVTLRCSSQSGHNTVSWYQQALGQGPQFIFQYYREEENGRGNFPPRFSGLQFPNYSSELNVNALELDDSALYLCASSLPGGGDGELFFGEGSRLTVL.

In its sample, this clone was seen once. The sample contains more than one DNA sequence encoding this CDR3. The V call is TRBV5-1, the J call TRBJ1-1, with 8 bases fitting TRBD1. CDR3 length equals 15 residues. V trimming: 4 bases; J trimming: 0 bases; junction bases outside the gene matches: 5. Germline V lookup: CDR1 SGHRS, CDR2 YFSETQ. The CDR3 nucleotides read TGCGCCAGCAGCACTGGGACAGGTTTGAACACTGAAGCTTTCTTT. Protein product: CASSTGTGLNTEAFF.

This clone was seen just once. The chain links TRBV5-5 to TRBJ1-5, with 12 bases lining up with TRBD1. The V and J ends lost 6 bases and 1 base, in that order; junction bases with no gene match: 11. Germline CDR1 reads SGHKS; CDR2 reads YYEKEE (reference sequence). The CDR3 has 18 amino acids. CDR3 nucleotides: TGTGCCAGCACCCCGGGACAGGGGGCCTCTATAAGCAATCAGCCCCAGCATTTT. Translated: CASTPGQGASISNQPQHF.

The V call is TRBV10-3, the J call TRBJ1-4; D is ambiguous. V was pared by 10 bases and J by 3 bases, with 12 bases between. The CDR3 runs to 13 residues. Germline assignment: CDR1 ENHRY and CDR2 SYGVKD. CDR3 DNA sequence: TGTGCCACGGCGGGAAAAGCTAATGAAAAACTGTTTTTT. This sequence encodes CATAGKANEKLFF.

This sequence joins TRBV11-2 and TRBJ1-2, with D maybe TRBD1 (6 bases). The CDR3 is made up of 12 amino acids. Trimming left V 0 bases short and J 8 bases short, with 7 bases between. Germline values: CDR1 SGHAT, CDR2 FQNNGV. CDR3: CASSLEQGGYTF. CDR3 DNA: TGTGCCAGCAGCTTAGAACAGGGAGGCTACACCTTC.

This sequence joins TRBV24-1 and TRBJ2-5; TRBD2 agrees at 15 bases. Trimming at V came to 2 bases and at J to 4 bases, leaving 10 bases not matched to a gene. This CDR3 is built from 19 residues. Germline assignment: CDR1 KGHDR and CDR2 SFDVKD. The CDR3 DNA sequence: TGTGCCACCAGTGATTCGGGACTAGCGGGGGGCCAGGGTCCAGAGACCCAGTACTTC. This sequence encodes CATSDSGLAGGQGPETQYF.

V is TRBV27 and J is TRBJ2-1; 8 bases agree with TRBD2. This CDR3 spans 15 amino acids. The germline V gene has CDR1 MNHEY and CDR2 SMNVEV (reference sequence). V gave up 6 bases and J gave up 7 bases; unmatched junction bases: 11. CDR3 sequence reads: CASSHYTGGLNEQFF. The DNA of the CDR3 is TGTGCCAGCAGCCATTATACGGGGGGGCTAAATGAGCAGTTCTTC.

The chain uses TRBV11-2 and TRBJ1-4; maybe TRBD1 (6 bases). Germline V gives CDR1 SGHAT, CDR2 FQNNGV. This CDR3 has 16 amino acids. The germline V and J ends were trimmed by 4 bases and 4 bases, with 16 bases remaining between them. CDR3 nucleotide sequence: TGTGCCAGCAGCTGGGAGACAGGCCGACGTAATGAAAAACTGTTTTTT. Amino acid sequence: CASSWETGRRNEKLFF.

As DNA, the CDR3 is TGTGCCAGCAGCCCCTCAACAAGGGGATTGGGCTACAATGAGCAGTTCTTC. It is translated as CASSPSTRGLGYNEQFF. The chain combines TRBV7-2 with TRBJ2-1; D possibly corresponds to TRBD1 (5 bases). The V end was cut by 5 bases, the J end by 3 bases, with 20 bases between. Germline CDR1 SGHTA, CDR2 FQGNSA. CDR3 length equals 17 residues.

The chain is built from TRBV5-1 and TRBJ2-5; tentatively, D is TRBD2 (6 bases). Per germline, CDR1 SGHRS and CDR2 YFSETQ. V was pared by 1 base and J by 5 bases, with 21 bases between. This CDR3 has 17 residues. The CDR3 coding sequence is TGCGCCAGCAGCTTGTTAAAGGTCGCGCTAGCGAAGGAGACCCAGTACTTC. Its translation is CASSLLKVALAKETQYF.

The J gene is TRBJ1-2, the V gene TRBV25-1; no reliable D call. Trimming took off 7 bases at V and 6 bases at J, with 15 bases between the two ends. CDR3 length: 13 residues. Looked up from germline, CDR1 is MGHDK and CDR2 is SYGVNS. The CDR3 sequence is CASNDYPANGYTF. Written as DNA, the CDR3 is TGTGCCAGCAACGACTACCCCGCCAATGGCTACACCTTC.

This chain joins TRBV6-5 and TRBJ1-2; possibly TRBD1 for D (6 bases). V lost 4 bases and J 9 bases, leaving 21 bases between the germline ends. This CDR3 has 15 amino acids. Germline loops: CDR1 MNHEY, CDR2 SVGAGI. The CDR3 loop is CASSSSRGRGERYTF. The CDR3 nucleotides read TGTGCCAGCAGTTCGTCCAGGGGCAGGGGTGAGCGCTACACCTTC.

A remark on this clone: Other DNA sequences of this sample code for an identical CDR3. The J gene is TRBJ1-1, the V gene TRBV3-1 (or the pseudogene TRBV3-2); no definite D call. The germline gives CDR1 LGHDT, CDR2 YNNKEL (reference sequence). The CDR3 loop spans 12 amino acids. V shed 1 base and J shed 7 bases, with 7 bases lying between them. The CDR3 DNA sequence: TGTGCCAGCAGCCAAGGACGGGGTGAAGCTTTCTTT. This gives the protein CASSQGRGEAFF.